These 14 T cell receptor beta chains came from one sample sequenced in a study of blood T cell repertoires in COVID-19. The method was immunoSEQ multiplex PCR; TCRdb's version includes in-frame clones alone and lacks a portion of them. The data show approximately 50,000 clones, with approximately 88% seen just once and approximately 15% held by the top ten. Sequences were obtained from peripheral blood. The receptors stem from a man aged 65 to 79 with active COVID-19.

The V call is TRBV28, the J call TRBJ2-1; 7 bases map to TRBD2. V was pared by 4 bases and J by 9 bases, with 12 bases of the junction left unmatched. This CDR3 spans 15 amino acids. Germline V gene lookup returns CDR1 MDHEN and CDR2 SYDVKM. The CDR3 DNA reads TGTGCCAGCAGTTCAAACCCGCTACTAGCGCTTGAGCAGTTCTTC. Translation gives CASSSNPLLALEQFF.

The genes are TRBV11-2 and TRBJ1-1, with TRBD1 matching 7 bases. J lost 0 bases, V lost 3 bases, and 4 bases had no gene match. The CDR3 consists of 15 residues. Per the germline V gene, CDR1 is SGHAT and CDR2 is FQNNGV. CDR3: CASSLGQTMNTEAFF. For the CDR3, the DNA is TGTGCCAGCAGCTTGGGACAGACTATGAACACTGAAGCTTTCTTT. The whole variable domain, remainder taken from reference TRBV11-2 and TRBJ1-1, is EAGVAQSPRYKIIEKRQSVAFWCNPISGHATLYWYQQILGQGPKLLIQFQNNGVVDDSQLPKDRFSAERLKGVDSTLKIQPAKLEDSAVYLCASSLGQTMNTEAFFGQGTRLTVV.

This clone occurred once. The chain recombines TRBV6-2 or TRBV6-3 with TRBJ1-5; 8 bases match TRBD1. Trimming at V came to 8 bases and at J to 1 base, leaving 4 bases not matched to a gene. This CDR3 contains 14 residues. CDR1 and CDR2 from the germline V gene are MNHEY and SVGEGT. The CDR3 loop reads CASGWTGSNQPQHF. The CDR3 region has the DNA TGTGCCAGCGGTTGGACAGGGAGCAATCAGCCCCAGCATTTT.

The chain is built from TRBV30 and TRBJ2-3; perhaps TRBD1 as D (5 bases). The length of the CDR3 is 13 residues. Germline assignment: CDR1 GTSNPN and CDR2 SVGIG (reference sequence). V lost 1 base to trimming and J lost 3 bases, with 8 bases between them. This chain's CDR3 is CAWSEKGTDTQYF. CDR3 nucleotide sequence: TGTGCCTGGAGTGAGAAGGGGACAGATACGCAGTATTTT.

The V and J genes are TRBV5-4 and TRBJ2-1, with 9 bases that match TRBD1. The V segment lost 1 base and the J segment 4 bases; nucleotides outside the gene matches: 9. CDR1 SGHNT and CDR2 YYREEE come from the germline V gene (reference sequence). This CDR3 region has 17 residues. The CDR3 DNA sequence: TGTGCCAGCAGCTTGTATAGAGGACAGGGGATGTACAATGAGCAGTTCTTC. Its translation: CASSLYRGQGMYNEQFF. The variable domain in full, with the rest retrieved from reference TRBV5-4 and TRBJ2-1, is ETGVTQSPTHLIKTRGQQVTLRCSSQSGHNTVSWYQQALGQGPQFIFQYYREEENGRGNFPPRFSGLQFPNYSSELNVNALELDDSALYLCASSLYRGQGMYNEQFFGPGTRLTVL.

This chain joins TRBV5-1 and TRBJ2-3; the match to TRBD1 covers 9 bases. The CDR3 is 14 amino acids. J lost 6 bases, V lost 5 bases, and 7 bases had no gene match. Germline loops: CDR1 SGHRS, CDR2 YFSETQ. For the CDR3, the DNA is TGCGCCAGCAGATTCGGACAGGGGAGGGATACGCAGTATTTT. Its protein product is CASRFGQGRDTQYF.

The chain joins TRBV18 to TRBJ2-2, with 11 bases lining up with TRBD1. The CDR3 spans 15 residues. CDR1 KGHSH and CDR2 LQKENI come from the germline V gene. J gave up 4 bases and V 6 bases, and 4 bases lay outside the gene matches. Written as DNA, the CDR3 is TGTGCCAGCTCGCCGGACAGGGGGCGCACCGGGGAGCTGTTTTTT. The encoded protein is CASSPDRGRTGELFF.

The chain joins TRBV6-2 or TRBV6-3 to TRBJ2-5; 8 bases map to TRBD1. The J segment lost 1 base and the V segment lost 6 bases, leaving 4 bases of the junction unmatched. Looked up from germline, CDR1 is MNHEY and CDR2 is SVGEGT. The CDR3 is 14 amino acids. The DNA of the CDR3 is TGTGCCAGCAGCCAGGACAGGGCCCAAGAGACCCAGTACTTC. Translated, it gives CASSQDRAQETQYF.

V gene TRBV23-1 combines with J gene TRBJ2-7; D is undetermined. TRBV23-1 is an ORF, with its function uncertain. This CDR3 region has 16 residues. The germline V and J ends were trimmed by 4 bases and 3 bases, with 19 bases remaining between them. CDR3 coding DNA: TGCGCCAGCAGTCGCCACCTCGGGTTTGTTGACTACGAGCAGTACTTC. It yields the protein CASSRHLGFVDYEQYF.

Worth noting for this clone: Mismatch with germline at one junction end may stem from a read error. The V call is TRBV7-7, the J call TRBJ2-3; TRBD2 aligns across 11 bases. From germline, CDR1 is SSHAT and CDR2 FNYEAQ (reference sequence). The CDR3 runs to 16 residues. CDR3 region: CASSLGLAGGSDTQYF. The CDR3 coding sequence is TGTGCTAGCAGCTTAGGTTTAGCGGGAGGGTCAGATACGCAGTATTTT.

The chain uses TRBV7-6 and TRBJ2-1, with 12 bases that match TRBD2. V was pared by 4 bases and J by 4 bases, with 8 bases of the junction left unmatched. CDR3 length: 17 amino acids. Germline V gives CDR1 SGHVS, CDR2 FNYEAQ. The CDR3 loop reads CASSSLAGGTFYNEQFF. The CDR3 DNA sequence: TGTGCCAGCAGCTCACTAGCGGGAGGCACCTTTTACAATGAGCAGTTCTTC.

The J gene is TRBJ2-3, the V gene TRBV5-1; weak D call: TRBD1 (5 bases). Germline CDR1 SGHRS, CDR2 YFSETQ. The CDR3 runs to 15 residues. The V gene lost 4 bases and the J gene lost 6 bases, with 18 bases spanning the gap. The CDR3 DNA is TGCGCCAGCAGCCCAGGGTTTTTTGACTCGGATACGCAGTATTTT. As protein: CASSPGFFDSDTQYF.

This clone was detected only once. The genes are TRBV6-6 and TRBJ2-7; D unresolved. The ends were cut back, 0 bases at V and 0 bases at J, with 12 bases in the middle. The CDR3 is 16 amino acids. Germline V lookup: CDR1 MNHNY, CDR2 SVGAGI (reference sequence). The CDR3 nucleotides are TGTGCCAGCAGTTACTCCCCGGGTGCGGCCTCCTACGAGCAGTACTTC. It yields the protein CASSYSPGAASYEQYF.

The chain uses TRBV2 and TRBJ2-7; D is possibly TRBD2 (6 bases). This CDR3 has 16 amino acids. V lost 3 bases to trimming and J lost 1 base, with 16 bases between them. From germline, CDR1 is SNHLY and CDR2 FYNNEI. The CDR3 sequence is CASSDHRRGQSYEQYF. Here the CDR3 DNA reads TGTGCCAGCAGTGACCACAGGAGGGGTCAGTCCTACGAGCAGTACTTC. Variable domain in full (rest from reference TRBV2 and TRBJ2-7): EPEVTQTPSHQVTQMGQEVILRCVPISNHLYFYWYRQILGQKVEFLVSFYNNEISEKSEIFDDQFSVERPDGSNFTLKIRSTKLEDSAMYFCASSDHRRGQSYEQYFGPGTRLTVT.